The 32 T cell receptor beta chains in this list originate from one sample, sequenced in a study of blood T cell repertoires in COVID-19. Some clones are missing from TCRdb's copy, which holds only in-frame ones; the method was immunoSEQ multiplex PCR. The table includes 60,000 to 80,000 clones, approximately 80% detected once. The sample consisted of peripheral blood. These TCRs come from a man in his fifties or sixties with COVID-19, enrolled during active disease.

V gene TRBV2 combines with J gene TRBJ1-4; D is unresolved. This CDR3 region has 14 residues. With 8 bases removed from V and 0 bases from J, the gap between germline ends came to 10 bases. Germline V gene lookup returns CDR1 SNHLY and CDR2 FYNNEI. The CDR3 sequence: CASAQDATNEKLFF. CDR3 DNA: TGTGCCAGCGCCCAGGATGCAACTAATGAAAAACTGTTTTTT.

CDR3 amino acids: CASTWGVSGGTDTQYF. For the CDR3, the DNA is TGTGCCAGCACCTGGGGGGTTTCGGGGGGCACAGATACGCAGTATTTT. This rearrangement joins TRBV5-4 to TRBJ2-3, with D possibly TRBD2 on 6 matching bases. The CDR3 is made up of 16 amino acids. The germline V and J ends were trimmed by 6 bases and 1 base, with 18 bases remaining between them. CDR1 and CDR2 (germline): SGHNT, YYREEE (reference sequence).

The chain carries TRBV5-8 and TRBJ1-4, with D tentatively TRBD1 (5 bases). Trimming left V 6 bases short and J 5 bases short, with 14 bases between. The CDR3 contains 14 residues. From germline, CDR1 is SGHTS and CDR2 YDEGEE. The CDR3 loop is CASNSGRQNEKLFF. In DNA, the CDR3 is TGTGCCAGCAATAGCGGGAGACAGAATGAAAAACTGTTTTTT.

The chain uses TRBV15 and TRBJ2-7; 15 nucleotides agree with TRBD2. Germline trimming cut 1 base from V and 6 bases from J; bases unmatched to any gene: 10. Germline V gene data show CDR1 as LNHNV and CDR2 as YYDKDF (reference sequence). The CDR3 totals 18 residues. The CDR3 nucleotides read TGTGCCACCAGCAGAGTCCAGGGACTAGCGGGAGGATCGGGCGAGCAGTACTTC. It codes for CATSRVQGLAGGSGEQYF.

The V call is TRBV3-1 (or the pseudogene TRBV3-2), the J call TRBJ2-1, with D hard to call. Germline V gives CDR1 LGHDT, CDR2 YNNKEL (reference sequence). Between the trimmed V and J ends, which lost 1 base and 2 bases, there was a span of 9 bases. The CDR3 is 15 amino acids. The CDR3 DNA follows: TGTGCCAGCAGCCAAGCGTCCTTAACCTACAATGAGCAGTTCTTC. It is translated as CASSQASLTYNEQFF.

V gene TRBV11-1 combines with J gene TRBJ2-7; 9 bases are shared with TRBD1. The CDR3 is made up of 15 amino acids. Germline V lookup: CDR1 SGHAT, CDR2 FQDESV (reference sequence). The V and J ends lost 5 bases and 0 bases, in that order; junction bases with no gene match: 5. In nucleotides, the CDR3 is TGTGCCAGCAGCACCACAGGGGGCCTCTCCTACGAGCAGTACTTC. Its protein is CASSTTGGLSYEQYF.

The chain is built from TRBV19 and TRBJ1-1, with 8 bases lining up with TRBD1. J lost 6 bases, V lost 4 bases, and 4 bases had no gene match. The CDR3 sequence is 13 residues long. CDR1 is LNHDA, CDR2 SQIVND, per germline (reference sequence). The CDR3 protein is CASSTRTGSEAFF. The CDR3 nucleotides read TGTGCCAGTAGTACCCGGACAGGGTCTGAAGCTTTCTTT.

This chain uses TRBV2 with TRBJ2-1; perhaps TRBD2 as D (5 bases). Germline assignment: CDR1 SNHLY and CDR2 FYNNEI. Trimming shortened V by 4 bases and J by 9 bases, and 13 bases separated the two germline ends. CDR3 length: 13 amino acids. This chain's CDR3 is CASSGQEAGEQFF. In DNA, the CDR3 is TGTGCCAGCAGTGGGCAGGAGGCGGGTGAGCAGTTCTTC.

The table lists this clone with many counts. The chain recombines TRBV6-4 with TRBJ2-1; tentatively, D is TRBD2 (7 bases). V lost 3 bases and J lost 9, with 18 bases in between. The CDR3 covers 15 residues. The germline CDR1 and CDR2 sequences are MRHNA and SNTAGT. CDR3 sequence reads: CASSEGAGEPSEQFF. The DNA for the CDR3 is TGTGCCAGCAGTGAGGGGGCGGGGGAACCCAGTGAGCAGTTCTTC.

The chain combines TRBV10-1 with TRBJ1-2; the match to TRBD1 covers 8 bases. Trimming removed 7 bases from V and 5 bases from J; junction bases left unmatched: 9. The CDR3 runs to 14 residues. In germline, CDR1 is WNHNN, CDR2 SYGVQD (reference sequence). Written as DNA, the CDR3 is TGCGCCAGCATAAGGACAGGGAAAGGATATGGCTACACCTTC. It yields the protein CASIRTGKGYGYTF.

The rearrangement uses TRBV19 and TRBJ1-3, with 7 bases that match TRBD1. J lost 2 bases, V lost 5 bases, and 12 bases had no gene match. The CDR3 has 17 amino acids. Germline lookup yields CDR1 LNHDA and CDR2 SQIVND (reference sequence). The CDR3 DNA reads as TGTGCCAGTAGTGCTACGCCTCTCCAGGGGGCTGGAAACACCATATATTTT. Amino acid sequence: CASSATPLQGAGNTIYF.

The rearrangement joins TRBV4-3 to TRBJ1-1; D ambiguous. Germline CDR1 and CDR2: LGHNA and YSLEER. Between the trimmed V and J ends, which lost 2 bases and 5 bases, there was a span of 15 bases. The CDR3 is 15 residues long. In nucleotides, the CDR3 is TGCGCCAGCAGCCAAAGTACAGTGTTGGATACTGAAGCTTTCTTT. Translated, it gives CASSQSTVLDTEAFF.

This chain connects TRBV14 to TRBJ2-7; possible D gene TRBD2, 5 bases. This CDR3 region has 14 residues. The V and J ends lost 4 bases and 0 bases respectively, with 10 bases between them. CDR1 is SGHDN and CDR2 is FVKESK in the germline V gene. CDR3 sequence: CASSRGPISYEQYF. CDR3 DNA: TGTGCCAGCAGCCGCGGGCCGATCTCCTACGAGCAGTACTTC.

The chain employs TRBV28 and TRBJ1-6; tentative D call: TRBD1 (5 bases). CDR3 length equals 16 residues. V lost 2 bases and J 7 bases, leaving 15 bases between the germline ends. Per germline, CDR1 MDHEN and CDR2 SYDVKM. CDR3 coding DNA: TGTGCCAGCAGTTTACGATCGTGGGGCCAAAATTCACCCCTCCACTTT. Amino acids: CASSLRSWGQNSPLHF.

The chain has TRBV24-1 and TRBJ2-1; unclear D gene. There are 15 residues in the CDR3. The germline V gene encodes CDR1 KGHDR and CDR2 SFDVKD. The ends were cut back, 4 bases at V and 0 bases at J, with 9 bases in the middle. The CDR3 sequence: CATSDTRSSYNEQFF. CDR3 in DNA: TGTGCCACCAGTGACACACGGAGCTCCTACAATGAGCAGTTCTTC.

The DNA of the CDR3 is TGTGCCAGCAGCCGGGACTATTCCTACAATGAGCAGTTCTTC. It codes for CASSRDYSYNEQFF. This chain links TRBV11-1 with TRBJ2-1; 7 nucleotides match TRBD2. Losses at the gene ends were 5 bases for V and 1 base for J; bases not matched to a gene: 2. The CDR3 has 14 amino acids. Germline V gives CDR1 SGHAT, CDR2 FQDESV (reference sequence).

This clone was picked up one time. V usage is TRBV5-4 and J usage is TRBJ2-2; D possibly corresponds to TRBD2 (7 bases). CDR1 is SGHNT and CDR2 is YYREEE in the germline V gene (reference sequence). V was pared by 3 bases and J by 6 bases, with 18 bases between. CDR3 length: 16 amino acids. The CDR3 region is CASSSLTSRGAGELFF. CDR3 DNA: TGTGCCAGCAGCTCCCTGACTAGCAGGGGTGCCGGGGAGCTGTTTTTT.

This chain uses TRBV5-1 with TRBJ1-1; the match to TRBD1 covers 7 bases. V was clipped by 2 bases and J by 6 bases; unmatched bases: 7. Per the germline V gene, CDR1 is SGHRS and CDR2 is YFSETQ. The CDR3 sequence is 14 residues long. The CDR3 DNA reads as TGCGCCAGCAGCTTCGACAGGGTTTCTTCTGAAGCTTTCTTT. This translates into CASSFDRVSSEAFF.

The genes are TRBV6-5 and TRBJ1-6; possible D gene TRBD1, 5 bases. The V end was cut by 8 bases, the J end by 10 bases, with 21 bases between. The CDR3 consists of 15 residues. Germline CDR1 and CDR2: MNHEY and SVGAGI. The CDR3 sequence: CASGGEGAESSPLHF. DNA of the CDR3: TGTGCCAGCGGGGGGGAGGGCGCTGAAAGCTCACCCCTCCACTTT.

J is TRBJ1-5 and V is TRBV4-2, with TRBD1 identical over 7 bases. Germline CDR1 and CDR2: LGHNA and YNFKEQ. The CDR3 totals 16 residues. V lost 1 base, J lost 1 base, and 4 bases stayed unmatched. CDR3 bases: TGTGCCAGCAGCCAAGCGGGACAGCCCAGCAATCAGCCCCAGCATTTT. This encodes CASSQAGQPSNQPQHF.

The chain combines TRBV29-1 with TRBJ1-2; 10 bases are a match to TRBD1. Germline V gives CDR1 SQVTM, CDR2 ANQGSEA. The CDR3 covers 13 residues. With 7 bases clipped from V and 6 bases from J, the junction kept 8 bases outside the gene matches. The CDR3 region has the DNA TGCAGCGCCGAAAGCGGACAGGGGGATGGCTACACCTTC. Amino acids: CSAESGQGDGYTF.

The chain links TRBV5-1 to TRBJ2-5; TRBD1 matches at 10 bases. This CDR3 spans 16 amino acids. Germline V gives CDR1 SGHRS, CDR2 YFSETQ. Unmatched junction bases numbered 9, after V lost 6 bases and J lost 1 base. CDR3 protein: CASISGGTGAQETQYF. The CDR3 nucleotides read TGCGCCAGCATCTCGGGTGGGACAGGGGCCCAAGAGACCCAGTACTTC. The complete variable domain, with remaining parts taken from reference TRBV5-1 and TRBJ2-5, reads KAGVTQTPRYLIKTRGQQVTLSCSPISGHRSVSWYQQTPGQGLQFLFEYFSETQRNKGNFPGRFSGRQFSNSRSEMNVSTLELGDSALYLCASISGGTGAQETQYFGPGTRLLVL.

The CDR3 loop reads CSVGGLAGSELFF. The CDR3 nucleotides read TGCAGCGTCGGGGGACTAGCGGGCTCGGAGCTGTTTTTT. This chain links TRBV29-1 with TRBJ2-2; 12 positions agree with TRBD2. The CDR3 runs 13 residues. Germline V gives CDR1 SQVTM, CDR2 ANQGSEA. Trimming removed 6 bases from V and 10 bases from J; junction bases left unmatched: 6.

This sequence joins TRBV5-5 and TRBJ1-2, with 7 bases aligning to TRBD1. The germline V gene encodes CDR1 SGHKS and CDR2 YYEKEE (reference sequence). The V segment lost 0 bases and the J segment 2 bases; nucleotides outside the gene matches: 1. CDR3 length: 14 residues. CDR3 protein: CASSLVTGNYGYTF. CDR3 nucleotides: TGTGCCAGCAGCTTGGTGACAGGGAACTATGGCTACACCTTC.

The J gene is TRBJ2-3, the V gene TRBV28; 9 nucleotides line up with TRBD1. This CDR3 comprises 16 residues. CDR1 is MDHEN and CDR2 is SYDVKM in the germline V gene. The V segment lost 6 bases and the J segment 10 bases; nucleotides outside the gene matches: 17. The CDR3 reads CASRPAGTGSRTAQYF. The CDR3 nucleotides are TGTGCCAGCAGACCAGCCGGGACAGGGTCTAGAACTGCGCAGTATTTT.

The chain combines TRBV7-9 with TRBJ1-6; no definite D call. V was shortened by 5 bases and J by 6 bases, with 14 bases between the two germline ends. There are 15 residues in the CDR3. CDR1 and CDR2 from the germline V gene are SEHNR and FQNEAQ (reference sequence). This CDR3 is CASSPQRGINSPLHF. CDR3 DNA: TGTGCCAGCAGCCCCCAACGGGGAATTAATTCACCCCTCCACTTT.

V is TRBV10-3 and J is TRBJ2-5; 10 bases align to TRBD2. This CDR3 contains 15 residues. CDR1 is ENHRY and CDR2 is SYGVKD in the germline V gene. The V and J ends lost 5 bases and 5 bases, in that order; junction bases with no gene match: 8. CDR3 region: CAISLSGRVWETQYF. CDR3 sequence (DNA): TGTGCCATCAGTTTAAGCGGGAGGGTTTGGGAGACCCAGTACTTC.

V and J are TRBV4-1 and TRBJ2-1, with D tentatively TRBD2 (7 bases). The CDR3 has 20 amino acids. V was clipped by 2 bases and J by 0 bases, with 23 bases between them. Germline assignment: CDR1 MGHRA and CDR2 YSYEKL. Here the CDR3 reads CASSQPSGTRGSRSYNEQFF. The DNA for the CDR3 is TGCGCCAGCAGCCAACCAAGCGGGACCAGGGGATCTCGCTCCTACAATGAGCAGTTCTTC.

This clone has a handful of counts. This chain links TRBV30 with TRBJ2-5, with D perhaps matching TRBD2 (5 bases). The CDR3 loop spans 13 amino acids. Germline CDR1 GTSNPN, CDR2 SVGIG (reference sequence). V shed 8 bases and J shed 4 bases, with 17 bases lying between them. The CDR3 nucleotides are TGTGCCCGAGGAGGCGGTTTGGGAGAGACCCAGTACTTC. Its protein is CARGGGLGETQYF.

In nucleotides, the CDR3 is TGTGCCAGCAGCCCGGGAGCGGGAAGGGAGCTGTTTTTT. The encoded protein is CASSPGAGRELFF. The chain links TRBV12-3 or TRBV12-4 to TRBJ2-2, with TRBD2 identical over 7 bases. The length of the CDR3 is 13 residues. The V and J ends lost 6 bases and 9 bases, in that order; junction bases with no gene match: 7.

Written as DNA, the CDR3 is TGTGCCACCAGTGATTCCCACGGGACTAGCGGGAGGGCATTGACCTACGAGCAGTACTTC. It translates to CATSDSHGTSGRALTYEQYF. The chain joins TRBV24-1 to TRBJ2-7; 16 nucleotides match TRBD2. The germline V gene has CDR1 KGHDR and CDR2 SFDVKD. The length of the CDR3 is 20 residues. Trimming removed 2 bases from V and 2 bases from J; junction bases left unmatched: 11.

This clone occurred once. The chain recombines TRBV5-1 with TRBJ1-2; D may be TRBD1 (6 bases). CDR1 SGHRS and CDR2 YFSETQ come from the germline V gene. V dropped 4 bases and J dropped 7 bases, with 23 bases sitting between them. This CDR3 is 16 amino acids long. The CDR3 reads CASSQKLGQPLGGYTF. CDR3 nucleotide sequence: TGCGCCAGCAGCCAAAAACTCGGACAGCCCCTTGGTGGCTACACCTTC.